The 16 T cell receptor beta chains listed next were all sequenced from one sample in a study of cytomegalovirus exposure and HLA in healthy donors. PCR amplification relied on 60 Vbeta primers (plus 13 Jbeta primers). The data were produced by immunoSEQ multiplex PCR, yet TCRdb's version contains in-frame clones alone and is incomplete. The table records under 250,000 clones, approximately 85% of them present only once. What was sequenced was PBMCs. These receptors came from a woman in her fifties or sixties in good health and CMV-seronegative.

The V gene is TRBV4-3, the J gene TRBJ1-5; perhaps TRBD1 as D (5 bases). The ends were cut back, 0 bases at V and 8 bases at J, with 17 bases in the middle. The CDR3 is 16 amino acids. Germline V gene sequence: CDR1 LGHNA, CDR2 YSLEER. CDR3 sequence reads: CASSQDWRGAFEPQHF. The CDR3 DNA reads as TGCGCCAGCAGCCAAGATTGGAGGGGCGCTTTTGAGCCCCAGCATTTT.

The J gene is TRBJ2-1, the V gene TRBV19; D is undetermined. The V and J ends lost 3 bases and 5 bases respectively, with 5 bases between them. Germline-derived CDR1 and CDR2 are LNHDA and SQIVND (reference sequence). This CDR3 comprises 12 residues. The CDR3 nucleotides are TGTGCCAGTAGTATTCTCGACAATGAGCAGTTCTTC. Translated: CASSILDNEQFF. Together with reference TRBV19 and TRBJ2-1, the CDR3 gives the full variable domain: DGGITQSPKYLFRKEGQNVTLSCEQNLNHDAMYWYRQDPGQGLRLIYYSQIVNDFQKGDIAEGYSVSREKKESFPLTVTSAQKNPTAFYLCASSILDNEQFFGPGTRLTVL.

A few counts support this clone. Written as DNA, the CDR3 is TGTGCCAGTAGTTCAGGACTAGCGGGAGTAAATGAGCAGTTCTTC. This sequence encodes CASSSGLAGVNEQFF. V usage is TRBV19 and J usage is TRBJ2-1; 13 nucleotides line up with TRBD2. V lost 5 bases to trimming and J lost 7 bases; unmatched junction nucleotides: 5. This CDR3 is built from 15 residues. The germline V gene encodes CDR1 LNHDA and CDR2 SQIVND (reference sequence).

The rearrangement links TRBV4-1 to TRBJ2-1; TRBD2 agrees at 7 bases. This CDR3 spans 17 amino acids. The V gene end was trimmed by 1 base and the J gene end by 6 bases; junction bases not matched to a gene: 12. Germline V gene sequence: CDR1 MGHRA, CDR2 YSYEKL. Here the CDR3 DNA reads TGCGCCAGCAGCCAAGTTAGAATGGGACTACTCTCCAATGAGCAGTTCTTC. It is translated as CASSQVRMGLLSNEQFF.

The chain uses TRBV7-9 and TRBJ2-7; a possible D gene is TRBD2 (5 bases). The CDR3 sequence is 13 residues long. V lost 6 bases to trimming and J lost 4 bases, with 13 bases between them. The germline CDR1 and CDR2 sequences are SEHNR and FQNEAQ (reference sequence). This chain's CDR3 is CASSQGSTYEQYF. In DNA, the CDR3 is TGTGCCAGCAGTCAAGGGAGCACATACGAGCAGTACTTC.

The chain links TRBV28 to TRBJ1-1, with 8 nucleotides matching TRBD1. This CDR3 contains 17 residues. With V trimmed by 7 bases and J by 1 base, 14 bases remained unmatched. Germline CDR1 reads MDHEN; CDR2 reads SYDVKM. The CDR3 DNA reads TGTGCCAGCATACCCTTACTCGGGACAGGTTCGAACACTGAAGCTTTCTTT. Its protein product is CASIPLLGTGSNTEAFF.

V and J are TRBV11-3 and TRBJ2-2; 8 nucleotides align to TRBD2. Trimming took 3 bases from V and 1 from J; bases not matched to a gene: 4. Germline assignment: CDR1 SGHNT and CDR2 YENEEA. This CDR3 has 16 residues. The CDR3 spells CASSLALAGNTGELFF. CDR3 nucleotide sequence: TGTGCCAGCAGCTTGGCCCTAGCGGGGAACACCGGGGAGCTGTTTTTT.

The CDR3 DNA reads TGTGCCAGCCGACAGGTCGCTTCTGGAAACACCATATATTTT. Translation: CASRQVASGNTIYF. The chain couples TRBV28 to TRBJ1-3; the D gene is possibly TRBD1 (6 bases). The CDR3 sequence is 14 residues long. Trimming pared 8 bases from V and 1 base from J, leaving 12 bases between. The germline gives CDR1 MDHEN, CDR2 SYDVKM.

V gene TRBV28 combines with J gene TRBJ2-7, with 7 bases fitting TRBD1. After removal of 7 bases from V and 3 bases from J, the junction contained 6 bases not matched to a gene. The CDR3 sequence is 13 residues long. Germline CDR1 is MDHEN and CDR2 is SYDVKM. In nucleotides, the CDR3 is TGTGCCAGCATATCGGGACAGAACTACGAGCAGTACTTC. Amino acids: CASISGQNYEQYF.

V and J are TRBV5-5 and TRBJ2-7; 7 bases are shared with TRBD2. V lost 4 bases, J lost 6 bases, and 4 bases stayed unmatched. The CDR3 consists of 12 residues. From germline, CDR1 is SGHKS and CDR2 YYEKEE (reference sequence). For the CDR3, the DNA is TGTGCCAGCAGCCCGACTAGCATCGAGCAGTACTTC. Its protein product is CASSPTSIEQYF.

This chain uses TRBV6-5 with TRBJ2-5; D ambiguous. Germline V gene lookup returns CDR1 MNHEY and CDR2 SVGAGI. The CDR3 is 15 amino acids. The V gene lost 7 bases and the J gene lost 0 bases, with 15 bases spanning the gap. Here the CDR3 DNA reads TGTGCCAGCACTTCAGGCCCCTCGAACCAAGAGACCCAGTACTTC. Its translation is CASTSGPSNQETQYF.

This sequence joins TRBV10-1 and TRBJ1-1; TRBD1 matches at 10 bases. The CDR3 consists of 15 residues. Per germline, CDR1 WNHNN and CDR2 SYGVQD (reference sequence). Trimming at V came to 6 bases and at J to 3 bases, leaving 7 bases not matched to a gene. The CDR3 region has the DNA TGCGCCAGCAGGAGGGACAGGGGACGCTACACTGAAGCTTTCTTT. It specifies CASRRDRGRYTEAFF.

This clone was counted a single time. V and J are TRBV5-8 and TRBJ2-7, with a weak D call TRBD1 (6 bases). V lost 4 bases, J lost 5 bases, and 22 bases lay in between. This CDR3 comprises 16 residues. The germline V gene has CDR1 SGHTS and CDR2 YDEGEE. The CDR3 bases are TGTGCCAGCAGCAGGGGGTTGGGCAGGGTCATCCACGAGCAGTACTTC. Protein product: CASSRGLGRVIHEQYF.

In nucleotides, the CDR3 is TGTGCCAGCATGAGGTCGGTTGGGACAGGGGAGCGCTATGGCTACACCTTC. Translated: CASMRSVGTGERYGYTF. The chain has TRBV28 and TRBJ1-2; TRBD1 agrees at 10 bases. CDR1 MDHEN and CDR2 SYDVKM come from the germline V gene. Trimming at V came to 7 bases and at J to 4 bases, leaving 15 bases not matched to a gene. This CDR3 is 17 amino acids long.

The rearrangement uses TRBV18 and TRBJ2-2; 7 positions agree with TRBD1. CDR3 length: 16 amino acids. Germline V gene lookup returns CDR1 KGHSH and CDR2 LQKENI. The J segment lost 4 bases and the V segment lost 1 base, leaving 6 bases of the junction unmatched. CDR3 amino acids: CASSPQGAPGTGELFF. The CDR3 nucleotides read TGTGCCAGCTCACCACAGGGGGCCCCGGGCACCGGGGAGCTGTTTTTT.

V gene TRBV29-1 combines with J gene TRBJ2-1, with D tentatively TRBD2 (6 bases). This CDR3 has 15 amino acids. V was trimmed by 0 bases and J by 8 bases, leaving 17 bases between them. In germline, CDR1 is SQVTM, CDR2 ANQGSEA. CDR3 protein: CSVEDRRRGGDEQFF. CDR3 DNA: TGCAGCGTTGAAGATCGAAGACGGGGCGGGGATGAGCAGTTCTTC.